This T cell receptor (beta chain) was identified during a study of T cells in Graves' hyperthyroidism and ophthalmopathy. Study-wide results and limits: Researchers found most expanded thyroid clonotypes above 0.001 in blood as well. Ophthalmopathy stood apart from stable hyperthyroidism in a 13 V-J model.

Hyperthyroidism of Graves' type that showed no ophthalmopathy progression within 18 months was stable. Germline lookup yields CDR1 SGDLS and CDR2 YYNGEE. This CDR3 has 14 residues. V lost 0 bases and J 7 bases, leaving 11 bases between the germline ends. Amplification yielded TCR beta CDR3 regions, with RNA transcripts as the source. The HTBI primer set drove a first-round RT-PCR of the TCR CDR3. One entry per CDR3 protein results from TCRdb running MiXCR on the multiplex PCR reads. The repertoire holds a few hundred thousand distinct CDR3 sequences, with approximately 15% as singletons. This clonotype occurred a few times. The antigen remains undetermined.

The TCR comes from a woman younger than 45 with Graves' hyperthyroidism. V gene TRBV9 combines with J gene TRBJ2-1, with D possibly being TRBD1 (6 bases). The sample taken for sequencing was blood. The CDR3: CASSVANRVNEQFF. The CDR3 region has the DNA TGTGCCAGCAGCGTAGCTAACAGGGTGAATGAGCAGTTCTTC.